This TCR beta chain was identified in a study of shared clonotypes between healthy human individuals. Study at large: Two female and a few male donors aged 18 to 49 were enrolled.

The CDR3 consists of 14 residues. Germline V gives CDR1 SGHTA, CDR2 FQGTGA. V lost 1 base and J 5 bases, leaving 12 bases between the germline ends. Every immunoSEQ plate was one replicate of a subset's evenly spread DNA. As processed by the authors: Junction-only immunoSEQ data arrived without quality scores, meaning filtering differed. Measured with immunoSEQ multiplex PCR; TCRdb has only the in-frame clones, and not every one. The DNA was the basis for D and trimming; V, J and clone size are from that table. Of under 600,000 clones in the sample, just over 75% were seen once. V usage is TRBV7-3 and J usage is TRBJ2-7, with D maybe TRBD2 (6 bases). The clonotype was recovered from a woman between 35 and 50 years old in good health. Some clones in this sample may be carry-over from other donors' samples. Sequenced input: PBMCs. Here the CDR3 DNA reads TGTGCCAGCAGCTTAATGGGGGGTGCCCACGAGCAGTACTTC. Protein product: CASSLMGGAHEQYF.